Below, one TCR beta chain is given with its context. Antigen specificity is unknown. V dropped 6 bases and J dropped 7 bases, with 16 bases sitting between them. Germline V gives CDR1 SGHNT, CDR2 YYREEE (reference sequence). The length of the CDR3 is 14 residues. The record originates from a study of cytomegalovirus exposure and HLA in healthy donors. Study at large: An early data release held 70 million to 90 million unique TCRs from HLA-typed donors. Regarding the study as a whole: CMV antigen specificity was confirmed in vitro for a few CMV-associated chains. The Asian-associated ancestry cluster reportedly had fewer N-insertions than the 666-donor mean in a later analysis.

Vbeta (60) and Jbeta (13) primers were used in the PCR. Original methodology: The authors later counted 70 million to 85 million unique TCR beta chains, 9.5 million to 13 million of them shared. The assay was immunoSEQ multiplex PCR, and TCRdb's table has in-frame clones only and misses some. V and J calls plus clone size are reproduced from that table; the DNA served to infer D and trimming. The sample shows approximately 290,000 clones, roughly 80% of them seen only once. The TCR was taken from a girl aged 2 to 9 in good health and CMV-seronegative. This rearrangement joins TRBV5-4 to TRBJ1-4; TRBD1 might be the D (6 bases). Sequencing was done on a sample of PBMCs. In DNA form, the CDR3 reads TGTGCCAGCACCACGCAGGGGTCGATTGAAAAACTGTTTTTT. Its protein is CASTTQGSIEKLFF.